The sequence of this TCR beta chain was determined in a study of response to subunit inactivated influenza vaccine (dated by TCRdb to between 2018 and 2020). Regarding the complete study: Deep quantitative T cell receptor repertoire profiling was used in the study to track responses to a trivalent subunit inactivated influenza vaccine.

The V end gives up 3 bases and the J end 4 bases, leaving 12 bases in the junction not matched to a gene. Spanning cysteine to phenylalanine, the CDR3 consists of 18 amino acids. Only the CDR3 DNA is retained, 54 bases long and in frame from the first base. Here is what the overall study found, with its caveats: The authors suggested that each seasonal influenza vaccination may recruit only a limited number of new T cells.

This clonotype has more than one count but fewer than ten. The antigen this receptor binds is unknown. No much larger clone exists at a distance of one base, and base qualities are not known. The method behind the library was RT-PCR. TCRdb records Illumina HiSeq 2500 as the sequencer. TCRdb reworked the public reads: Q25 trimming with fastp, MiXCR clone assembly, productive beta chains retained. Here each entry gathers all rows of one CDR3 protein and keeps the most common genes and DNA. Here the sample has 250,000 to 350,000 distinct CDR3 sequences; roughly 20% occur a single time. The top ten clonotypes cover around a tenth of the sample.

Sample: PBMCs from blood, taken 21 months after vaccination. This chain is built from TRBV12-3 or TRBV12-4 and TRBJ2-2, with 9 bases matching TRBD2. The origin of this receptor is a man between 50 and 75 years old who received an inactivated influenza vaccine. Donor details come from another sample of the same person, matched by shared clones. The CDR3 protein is CASSLYQRGLASTGELFF. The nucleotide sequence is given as TGTGCCAGCAGTTTGTATCAAAGGGGACTAGCATCCACCGGGGAGCTGTTTTTT.